The clone carrying this TCR beta chain was seen repeatedly, ten times or more. What it binds is not known. It was with unique molecular identifiers that the TCRbeta library was prepared. TCRdb re-called the PCR reads through MiXCR, storing one row per CDR3 protein. The data show about 190,000 distinct CDR3 sequences, with over 8.5% seen just once and roughly 13% held by the top ten. The sample comes from a study of T-cell reconstitution after alpha-beta-depleted transplantation in children. The CDR3 covers 13 residues. In germline, CDR1 is SEHNR, CDR2 FQNEAQ (reference sequence). The V gene lost 0 bases and the J gene lost 5 bases, with 8 bases spanning the gap. Study-wide findings and caveats: Fresh T-cell production supplied most of the T-cell counts and diversity seen one year after transplant.

The specimen was PBMCs, collected before TCRalphabeta/CD19-depleted stem cell transplant. The chain joins TRBV7-9 to TRBJ2-7; no reliable D call. The sequence derives from a boy aged 2 to 9 with acute myeloid leukemia, due to receive a stem cell transplant. DNA for the CDR3: TGTGCCAGCAGCTTAGCCGGTGCGGACGAGCAGTACTTC. The encoded protein is CASSLAGADEQYF.